Following are 32 T cell receptor beta chains from one sample sequenced in a study of cytomegalovirus exposure and HLA in healthy donors. PCR used 60 Vbeta primers and 13 Jbeta primers. Generated by immunoSEQ multiplex PCR, the TCRdb table keeps only in-frame clones and is missing some. The repertoire holds some 90,000 clones, with around 80% as singletons. Sequenced sample: PBMCs. These TCRs come from a man aged 35 to 55 in good health and CMV-seronegative.

The J gene is TRBJ2-3, the V gene TRBV13; possible D gene TRBD2, 5 bases. The V end lost 2 bases, the J end lost 1 base, and 13 bases lay between the germline ends. Germline loops: CDR1 PRHDT, CDR2 FYEKMQ (reference sequence). The CDR3 totals 16 residues. As DNA, the CDR3 is TGTGCCAGCAGCTTAAAGCGGCTCGATGGCACAGATACGCAGTATTTT. Translating it yields CASSLKRLDGTDTQYF.

V is TRBV19 and J is TRBJ1-5; TRBD1 might be the D (5 bases). Germline CDR1 is LNHDA and CDR2 is SQIVND (reference sequence). V gave up 4 bases and J gave up 3 bases, with 13 bases separating them. The CDR3 loop spans 15 amino acids. The DNA for the CDR3 is TGTGCCAGTAGTACTGCACAGGCACCCAATCAGCCCCAGCATTTT. It is translated as CASSTAQAPNQPQHF.

The chain joins TRBV13 to TRBJ2-5, with TRBD2 matching 8 bases. Germline V gene sequence: CDR1 PRHDT, CDR2 FYEKMQ (reference sequence). CDR3 length: 16 residues. The junction had 11 bases not matched to a gene; V was cut back by 3 bases and J by 5 bases. The CDR3 loop is CASSFNLGGAAETQYF. The CDR3 bases are TGTGCCAGCAGCTTCAACCTCGGGGGGGCCGCGGAGACCCAGTACTTC.

The chain links TRBV7-9 to TRBJ2-1; 7 bases are shared with TRBD2. Germline V gives CDR1 SEHNR, CDR2 FQNEAQ (reference sequence). The CDR3 is made up of 15 amino acids. Germline trimming cut 5 bases from V and 5 bases from J; bases unmatched to any gene: 9. The CDR3, as DNA: TGTGCCAGCAGCCCCTGGACTAGTATCCACAATGAGCAGTTCTTC. Residues: CASSPWTSIHNEQFF.

The chain couples TRBV6-6 to TRBJ2-5, with 11 bases lining up with TRBD1. The CDR3 is made up of 15 amino acids. V lost 2 bases, J lost 4 bases, and 3 bases stayed unmatched. The germline V gene encodes CDR1 MNHNY and CDR2 SVGAGI (reference sequence). The CDR3 loop is CASSYPGQGVETQYF. CDR3 in DNA: TGTGCCAGCAGTTACCCGGGACAGGGGGTAGAGACCCAGTACTTC.

Note on this clone: The junction departs from the called germline gene at one end, perhaps through a read error. V and J are TRBV7-9 and TRBJ1-4; D is undetermined. Germline V lookup: CDR1 SEHNR, CDR2 FQNEAQ (reference sequence). The CDR3 runs 14 residues. The CDR3 protein is CSSSSGKFNEKLFF. The CDR3 region has the DNA TGTTCCAGCAGCTCCGGGAAGTTTAATGAAAAACTGTTTTTT.

This clone occurred once. The rearrangement links TRBV30 to TRBJ2-6; TRBD1 is a possible D gene (6 bases). Germline CDR1 GTSNPN, CDR2 SVGIG (reference sequence). CDR3 size: 16 residues. Trimming took off 5 bases at V and 4 bases at J, with 18 bases between the two ends. The CDR3 protein is CAWARGQMGGANVLTF. The CDR3 DNA reads TGTGCCTGGGCTCGCGGACAGATGGGGGGGGCCAACGTCCTGACTTTC.

Worth noting for this clone: The sample contains more than one DNA sequence encoding this CDR3. The rearrangement links TRBV9 to TRBJ2-5; D is unclear. Germline-derived CDR1 and CDR2 are SGDLS and YYNGEE. The length of the CDR3 is 14 residues. V lost 2 bases, J lost 1 base, and 9 bases lay in between. The CDR3 protein is CASSVGVSQETQYF. The CDR3 DNA is TGTGCCAGCAGCGTCGGAGTATCCCAAGAGACCCAGTACTTC.

The V gene is TRBV7-2, the J gene TRBJ2-1; 7 nucleotides match TRBD2. V dropped 4 bases and J dropped 4; count of bases not matched to a gene: 4. CDR3 length: 14 amino acids. The germline V gene has CDR1 SGHTA and CDR2 FQGNSA. The CDR3 protein is CASSSGTTYNEQFF. CDR3 DNA: TGTGCCAGCAGCTCCGGGACTACTTACAATGAGCAGTTCTTC.

The J gene is TRBJ2-4, the V gene TRBV7-3; D possibly corresponds to TRBD1 (5 bases). Trimming removed 0 bases at V and 7 bases at J, with 13 bases between. Germline CDR1 SGHTA, CDR2 FQGTGA. CDR3 length: 15 residues. The CDR3, as DNA: TGTGCCAGCAGCTTAACGTTGGCAGGGCAGAACATTCAGTACTTC. Encoded protein: CASSLTLAGQNIQYF.

This sequence joins TRBV2 and TRBJ2-7; 11 bases are shared with TRBD2. Germline CDR1 SNHLY, CDR2 FYNNEI. The CDR3 has 14 amino acids. V shed 5 bases, J shed 4 bases, and the junction held 4 bases outside the gene matches. The CDR3 DNA reads TGTGCCAGCAGTCTAGCGGGGGGACTATACGAGCAGTACTTC. It translates to CASSLAGGLYEQYF.

V is TRBV5-1 and J is TRBJ2-7; the match to TRBD1 covers 7 bases. Germline V gives CDR1 SGHRS, CDR2 YFSETQ. This CDR3 spans 14 amino acids. V was pared by 0 bases and J by 7 bases, with 7 bases of the junction left unmatched. CDR3 sequence reads: CASSLDRGYSEQYF. CDR3 nucleotides: TGCGCCAGCAGCTTGGACAGGGGCTACTCAGAGCAGTACTTC.

This chain connects TRBV27 to TRBJ2-3; possibly TRBD1 for D (6 bases). The CDR3 loop spans 15 amino acids. Looked up from germline, CDR1 is MNHEY and CDR2 is SMNVEV (reference sequence). V lost 6 bases and J lost 6, with 19 bases in between. The DNA for the CDR3 is TGTGCCAGCAGCTCCCGGGGACACCTGAGGGATACGCAGTATTTT. Its translation is CASSSRGHLRDTQYF.

The gene calls are TRBV18 and TRBJ1-5, with 7 bases lining up with TRBD1. The V gene's germline CDR1 is KGHSH and CDR2 LQKENI. The V segment lost 4 bases and the J segment 4 bases; nucleotides outside the gene matches: 7. This CDR3 is 15 amino acids long. CDR3 DNA: TGTGCCAGCTCACAGGACAGGATCCTTAATCAGCCCCAGCATTTT. It translates to CASSQDRILNQPQHF.

This rearrangement joins TRBV15 to TRBJ1-5; 9 bases map to TRBD1. Per the germline V gene, CDR1 is LNHNV and CDR2 is YYDKDF (reference sequence). The junction had 8 bases not matched to a gene; V was cut back by 2 bases and J by 6 bases. There are 16 residues in the CDR3. The CDR3 loop is CATSRPGQGNGQPQHF. The CDR3, as DNA: TGTGCCACCAGCAGACCGGGACAGGGTAACGGTCAGCCCCAGCATTTT.

J is TRBJ1-5 and V is TRBV6-4, with D unresolved. The germline gives CDR1 MRHNA, CDR2 SNTAGT. This CDR3 is 13 amino acids long. V shed 5 bases and J shed 6 bases, with 11 bases lying between them. CDR3 sequence reads: CASSTESGQPQHF. DNA for the CDR3: TGTGCCAGCAGTACAGAATCAGGTCAGCCCCAGCATTTT.

The genes are TRBV4-1 and TRBJ2-7; D perhaps matches TRBD2 (6 bases). The V end was cut by 3 bases, the J end by 2 bases, with 17 bases between. The CDR3 is made up of 16 amino acids. Germline V gene lookup returns CDR1 MGHRA and CDR2 YSYEKL. CDR3 residues: CASSQGPGGSAYEQYF. The CDR3 DNA sequence: TGCGCCAGCAGCCAGGGGCCCGGGGGTTCCGCCTACGAGCAGTACTTC.

DNA of the CDR3: TGTGCCAGCAGCCTCGGGCGGGATGAAGCTTTCTTT. As protein: CASSLGRDEAFF. The chain couples TRBV4-2 to TRBJ1-1; no reliable D call. V was clipped by 4 bases and J by 7 bases, with 10 bases between them. Germline CDR1 reads LGHNA; CDR2 reads YNFKEQ. This CDR3 spans 12 amino acids.

This chain connects TRBV6-6 to TRBJ2-7; tentatively, D is TRBD1 (6 bases). Trimming shortened V by 2 bases and J by 2 bases, and 13 bases separated the two germline ends. Germline V gene data show CDR1 as MNHNY and CDR2 as SVGAGI (reference sequence). The CDR3 is 15 amino acids. This chain's CDR3 is CASSYARDIAYEQYF. CDR3 nucleotides: TGTGCCAGCAGTTACGCCCGGGACATCGCCTACGAGCAGTACTTC.

The J gene is TRBJ2-7, the V gene TRBV19; D may be TRBD1 (5 bases). The length of the CDR3 is 11 residues. V lost 5 bases and J lost 5, with 7 bases in between. Germline V lookup: CDR1 LNHDA, CDR2 SQIVND (reference sequence). CDR3 amino acids: CASSQGDEQYF. The CDR3 region has the DNA TGTGCCAGTAGTCAGGGTGACGAGCAGTACTTC.

The chain employs TRBV6-1 and TRBJ2-1, with D possibly TRBD1 on 6 matching bases. The V end was cut by 2 bases, the J end by 0 bases, with 20 bases between. The V gene's germline CDR1 is MNHNS and CDR2 SASEGT. The CDR3 sequence is 19 residues long. The CDR3 DNA reads TGTGCCAGCAGTGAATCCATAACAGGGAAAACTAGCTCCTACAATGAGCAGTTCTTC. Translated, it gives CASSESITGKTSSYNEQFF.

The V and J genes are TRBV5-6 and TRBJ2-5, with D tentatively TRBD1 (6 bases). In germline, CDR1 is SGHDT, CDR2 YYEEEE. With 4 bases removed from V and 1 base from J, the gap between germline ends came to 11 bases. The CDR3 is made up of 14 amino acids. The CDR3 nucleotides read TGTGCCAGCAGCGGTGGGACACTCCAAGAGACCCAGTACTTC. Its translation: CASSGGTLQETQYF.

The J gene is TRBJ2-5, the V gene TRBV10-3; 8 bases line up with TRBD2. Germline lookup yields CDR1 ENHRY and CDR2 SYGVKD. This CDR3 contains 17 residues. V was clipped by 0 bases and J by 4 bases; unmatched bases: 10. Here the CDR3 reads CAISESIRGGLLETQYF. CDR3 DNA sequence: TGTGCCATCAGTGAGTCGATACGGGGGGGCCTATTAGAGACCCAGTACTTC.

This clone was found once. The chain carries TRBV11-2 and TRBJ2-1, with 8 bases aligning to TRBD2. The CDR3 loop spans 14 amino acids. CDR1 is SGHAT, CDR2 FQNNGV, per germline. Trimming took 8 bases from V and 4 from J; bases not matched to a gene: 7. The CDR3 is CASHTSGMYNEQFF. CDR3 DNA: TGTGCCAGCCATACTAGCGGAATGTACAATGAGCAGTTCTTC.

V and J are TRBV2 and TRBJ1-5, with D hard to call. V lost 2 bases and J 2 bases, leaving 10 bases between the germline ends. This CDR3 is 15 amino acids long. CDR1 is SNHLY and CDR2 is FYNNEI in the germline V gene. CDR3 nucleotides: TGTGCCAGCAGTGAATGGGTTCTAGGCAATCAGCCCCAGCATTTT. It translates to CASSEWVLGNQPQHF.

The chain carries TRBV7-2 and TRBJ1-1; unclear D gene. Germline loops: CDR1 SGHTA, CDR2 FQGNSA. V lost 2 bases to trimming and J lost 7 bases, with 8 bases between them. This CDR3 has 12 amino acids. This chain's CDR3 is CASSLYESEAFF. DNA for the CDR3: TGTGCCAGCAGCTTATATGAGAGTGAAGCTTTCTTT. Full variable domain (remainder filled in from reference TRBV7-2 and TRBJ1-1): GAGVSQSPSNKVTEKGKDVELRCDPISGHTALYWYRQSLGQGLEFLIYFQGNSAPDKSGLPSDRFSAERTGGSVSTLTIQRTQQEDSAVYLCASSLYESEAFFGQGTRLTVV.

The rearrangement joins TRBV6-1 to TRBJ1-5; a possible D gene is TRBD1 (6 bases). V lost 8 bases and J 3 bases, leaving 17 bases between the germline ends. Per the germline V gene, CDR1 is MNHNS and CDR2 is SASEGT. The CDR3 covers 15 residues. The CDR3, as DNA: TGTGCCAGCGGGGGCAGGAGCGTAACCAATCAGCCCCAGCATTTT. It specifies CASGGRSVTNQPQHF.

This clone was observed a few times. The J gene is TRBJ2-4, the V gene TRBV2, with 7 bases lining up with TRBD1. This CDR3 comprises 16 residues. Germline loops: CDR1 SNHLY, CDR2 FYNNEI. Unmatched junction bases numbered 15, after V lost 10 bases and J lost 3 bases. The CDR3, as DNA: TGTGCCATGACCACAGTACTCACAGGGGACAAAAACATTCAGTACTTC. Protein product: CAMTTVLTGDKNIQYF.

The rearrangement joins TRBV9 to TRBJ1-2; the D gene is possibly TRBD1 (5 bases). The CDR3 totals 16 residues. The germline CDR1 and CDR2 sequences are SGDLS and YYNGEE. The germline V and J ends were trimmed by 4 bases and 4 bases, with 20 bases remaining between them. Written as DNA, the CDR3 is TGTGCCAGCAGCCCAGGAAGGGCAGGGTGGACCTATGGCTACACCTTC. It codes for CASSPGRAGWTYGYTF.

V gene TRBV5-1 combines with J gene TRBJ1-2, with D possibly being TRBD1 (6 bases). V lost 0 bases, J lost 8 bases, and 11 bases lay in between. Germline V gene sequence: CDR1 SGHRS, CDR2 YFSETQ. This CDR3 spans 13 amino acids. The CDR3 nucleotides read TGCGCCAGCAGCTTGGAACAGGGTGGAGGCTACACCTTC. Protein product: CASSLEQGGGYTF.

V gene TRBV7-2 combines with J gene TRBJ1-1; 8 positions match TRBD1. CDR3 length: 12 residues. Germline V gene data show CDR1 as SGHTA and CDR2 as FQGNSA. The ends lost 2 bases at V and 11 bases at J; junction bases unmatched: 4. Here the CDR3 reads CASSLRTGLAFF. In DNA, the CDR3 is TGTGCCAGCAGCTTACGGACAGGGTTGGCTTTCTTT. Full variable domain (rest looked up from reference TRBV7-2 and TRBJ1-1): GAGVSQSPSNKVTEKGKDVELRCDPISGHTALYWYRQSLGQGLEFLIYFQGNSAPDKSGLPSDRFSAERTGGSVSTLTIQRTQQEDSAVYLCASSLRTGLAFFGQGTRLTVV.

The chain employs TRBV5-1 and TRBJ2-1, with TRBD1 identical over 7 bases. The CDR3 runs 13 residues. CDR1 SGHRS and CDR2 YFSETQ come from the germline V gene. Trimming cost V 1 base and J 9 bases; bases outside gene matches: 4. The CDR3 region has the DNA TGCGCCAGCAGCTTGACCCAGGGGGTTGAGCAGTTCTTC. Its translation: CASSLTQGVEQFF.